This TCR beta chain was captured by sequencing in a study of CD8 T cells in ankylosing spondylitis. Study conclusions and caveats: In reactive arthritis synovial fluid and blood, some motif variants had been reported before.

TCRdb re-analysed the 5' RACE reads in MiXCR, keeping a single row per CDR3 protein. The sample comprises approximately 260,000 distinct CDR3 sequences, 15% to 20% of which are singletons, and around a third rests with the top ten. This clonotype was counted between two and nine times. As yet, its antigen is unknown. This sequence was found in a male donor with ankylosing spondylitis or in good health (not recorded which). The sequencing input was blood, either unsorted or a sorted T cell fraction (not recorded which).

The CDR3 sequence: CASSYTHGTGTNEQFF. CDR3 coding DNA: TGTGCCAGCAGTTATACGCATGGGACAGGGACCAATGAGCAGTTCTTC. The chain joins TRBV7-9 to TRBJ2-1, with 9 bases fitting TRBD1. This CDR3 comprises 16 residues. From germline, CDR1 is SEHNR and CDR2 FQNEAQ (reference sequence). V lost 6 bases, J lost 6 bases, and 12 bases stayed unmatched.